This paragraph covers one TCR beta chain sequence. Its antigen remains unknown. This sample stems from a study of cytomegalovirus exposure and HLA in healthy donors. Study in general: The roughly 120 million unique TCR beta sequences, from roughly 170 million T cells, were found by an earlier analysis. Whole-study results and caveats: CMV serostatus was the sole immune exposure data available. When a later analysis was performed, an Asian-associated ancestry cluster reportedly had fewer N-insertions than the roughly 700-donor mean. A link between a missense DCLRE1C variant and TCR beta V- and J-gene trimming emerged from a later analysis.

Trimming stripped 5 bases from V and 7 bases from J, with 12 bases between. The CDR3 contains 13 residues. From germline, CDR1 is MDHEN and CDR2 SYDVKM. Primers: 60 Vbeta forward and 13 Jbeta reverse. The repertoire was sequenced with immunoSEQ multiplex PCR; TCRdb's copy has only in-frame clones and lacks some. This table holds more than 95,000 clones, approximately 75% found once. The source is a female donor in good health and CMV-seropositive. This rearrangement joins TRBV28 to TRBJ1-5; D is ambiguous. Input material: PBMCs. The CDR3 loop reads CASSNGVGQPQHF. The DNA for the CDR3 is TGTGCCAGCAGTAACGGGGTGGGCCAGCCCCAGCATTTT.